This passage covers 30 T cell receptor beta chains from one sample sequenced in a study of radiotherapy plus CTLA-4 blockade in lung cancer. Clones were sequenced by immunoSEQ multiplex PCR, and TCRdb holds only the in-frame ones, with some missing. The table records fewer than 90,000 clones, 80% to 85% of them present only once. The material was peripheral blood, obtained from a patient treated with radiotherapy plus ipilimumab. All receptors come from a human donor with non-small cell lung cancer who had stable disease on radiotherapy plus ipilimumab.

The table lists this clone with a few counts. The chain uses TRBV5-5 and TRBJ2-5; D gene unclear. The CDR3 spans 13 residues. V was cut by 2 bases and J by 4 bases, with 9 bases left in between. Germline V gene sequence: CDR1 SGHKS, CDR2 YYEKEE (reference sequence). The DNA for the CDR3 is TGTGCCAGCAGCTTAAGAGGTGGAGAGACCCAGTACTTC. It is translated as CASSLRGGETQYF.

V and J are TRBV2 and TRBJ1-2; D gene ambiguous. The length of the CDR3 is 13 residues. V was cut by 6 bases and J by 5 bases, with 13 bases left in between. Germline V gene sequence: CDR1 SNHLY, CDR2 FYNNEI. The CDR3 nucleotides are TGTGCCAGCAGGGCTGGGGAGAAATATGGCTACACCTTC. Protein: CASRAGEKYGYTF. The full variable domain, its missing parts supplied by reference TRBV2 and TRBJ1-2, is EPEVTQTPSHQVTQMGQEVILRCVPISNHLYFYWYRQILGQKVEFLVSFYNNEISEKSEIFDDQFSVERPDGSNFTLKIRSTKLEDSAMYFCASRAGEKYGYTFGSGTRLTVV.

This clone was picked up one time. CDR3 DNA sequence: TGTGCCTGTCCGGGAGGGACTAATGAAAAACTGTTTTTT. Amino acids: CACPGGTNEKLFF. The V gene is TRBV30, the J gene TRBJ1-4; D gene uncertain. The CDR3 has 13 amino acids. Trimming pared 6 bases from V and 2 bases from J, leaving 10 bases between. Germline V gene sequence: CDR1 GTSNPN, CDR2 SVGIG (reference sequence). The full variable domain, rest sourced from reference TRBV30 and TRBJ1-4, is SQTIHQWPATLVQPVGSPLSLECTVEGTSNPNLYWYRQAAGRGLQLLFYSVGIGQISSEVPQNLSASRPQDRQFILSSKKLLLSDSGFYLCACPGGTNEKLFFGSGTQLSVL.

This sequence joins TRBV5-3 and TRBJ2-3, with 13 nucleotides matching TRBD2. TRBV5-3 is treated as an ORF (open reading frame) with a function not yet certain. The V gene end was trimmed by 3 bases and the J gene end by 5 bases; junction bases not matched to a gene: 6. This CDR3 contains 16 residues. CDR3 in DNA: TGTGCCAGAAGCTGCCGACTAGCGGGGGGTAGAGATACGCAGTATTTT. Protein: CARSCRLAGGRDTQYF.

The chain uses TRBV5-1 and TRBJ2-2; D possibly corresponds to TRBD2 (6 bases). Germline values: CDR1 SGHRS, CDR2 YFSETQ. The CDR3 covers 15 residues. V lost 0 bases and J lost 6, with 12 bases in between. CDR3 sequence (DNA): TGCGCCAGCAGCTTGGGACTAGTCGGGTCCGGGGAGCTGTTTTTT. Residues: CASSLGLVGSGELFF.

J is TRBJ1-6 and V is TRBV5-1, with 7 bases lining up with TRBD1. CDR3 length: 13 residues. The germline gives CDR1 SGHRS, CDR2 YFSETQ. The V and J ends lost 5 bases and 6 bases, in that order; junction bases with no gene match: 2. CDR3 nucleotides: TGCGCCAGCAGGGGGACAGCTAATTCACCCCTCCACTTT. Its translation is CASRGTANSPLHF.

This clone was seen only a few times. V is TRBV19 and J is TRBJ2-7; D uncertain. V lost 3 bases and J lost 2, with 2 bases in between. This CDR3 contains 11 residues. In germline, CDR1 is LNHDA, CDR2 SQIVND (reference sequence). CDR3 protein: CASSIPYEQYF. CDR3 coding DNA: TGTGCCAGTAGTATCCCCTACGAGCAGTACTTC.

The chain joins TRBV7-9 to TRBJ2-2; D is unresolved. CDR1 is SEHNR and CDR2 is FQNEAQ in the germline V gene (reference sequence). Trimming took off 1 base at V and 1 base at J, with 13 bases between the two ends. This CDR3 has 17 amino acids. The CDR3 sequence: CASSLVWGVENTGELFF. In DNA, the CDR3 is TGTGCCAGCAGCTTAGTGTGGGGTGTCGAGAACACCGGGGAGCTGTTTTTT.

This chain links TRBV27 with TRBJ1-1; 9 bases align to TRBD1. CDR1 is MNHEY, CDR2 SMNVEV, per germline (reference sequence). V dropped 8 bases and J dropped 0; count of bases not matched to a gene: 4. This CDR3 has 14 residues. CDR3 sequence reads: CASFRTGVNTEAFF. The DNA for the CDR3 is TGTGCCAGCTTCCGGACAGGGGTGAACACTGAAGCTTTCTTT.

This clone was recorded once. The chain joins TRBV29-1 to TRBJ1-1; no reliable D call. This CDR3 is built from 14 residues. Per the germline V gene, CDR1 is SQVTM and CDR2 is ANQGSEA. Trimming left V 7 bases short and J 1 base short, with 16 bases between. Here the CDR3 DNA reads TGCAGCGGGGAGCAGTCCCCGGAGAACACTGAAGCTTTCTTT. Its protein product is CSGEQSPENTEAFF.

In this sample, this clone turned up a few times. This CDR3 reads CAWSQGLAAGGEQFF. CDR3 bases: TGTGCCTGGAGTCAGGGGCTAGCGGCCGGGGGGGAGCAGTTCTTC. The V call is TRBV30, the J call TRBJ2-1, with D possibly TRBD2 on 7 matching bases. This CDR3 contains 15 residues. The V end was cut by 2 bases, the J end by 10 bases, with 21 bases between. CDR1 and CDR2 from the germline V gene are GTSNPN and SVGIG (reference sequence).

The chain links TRBV2 to TRBJ1-4; 7 positions agree with TRBD1. The V segment lost 2 bases and the J segment 5 bases; nucleotides outside the gene matches: 5. The germline V gene has CDR1 SNHLY and CDR2 FYNNEI. The CDR3 covers 15 residues. CDR3 protein: CASSERGQRNEKLFF. In DNA, the CDR3 is TGTGCCAGCAGTGAAAGGGGACAGCGGAATGAAAAACTGTTTTTT.

With respect to this clone: Additional DNA sequences in this sample encode the identical CDR3. The rearrangement links TRBV13 to TRBJ1-2, with D maybe TRBD1 (6 bases). V was pared by 0 bases and J by 4 bases, with 12 bases between. The germline V gene has CDR1 PRHDT and CDR2 FYEKMQ (reference sequence). The CDR3 runs 15 residues. The CDR3 DNA reads TGTGCCAGCAGCTTAGGGGCAGGGGCTTTCTATGGCTACACCTTC. Protein: CASSLGAGAFYGYTF.

In DNA, the CDR3 is TGCAGCGCCCGCCTAGGCACAGATACGCAGTATTTT. This gives the protein CSARLGTDTQYF. The gene calls are TRBV29-1 and TRBJ2-3, with D hard to call. The germline gives CDR1 SQVTM, CDR2 ANQGSEA. Trimming cost V 7 bases and J 1 base, with 9 bases left between them. The CDR3 covers 12 residues.

The CDR3 spells CASSPTGGRKTDTQYF. For the CDR3, the DNA is TGTGCCAGCAGCCCCACCGGGGGGAGAAAGACAGATACGCAGTATTTT. The V gene is TRBV11-3, the J gene TRBJ2-3; 7 nucleotides align to TRBD2. J lost 3 bases, V lost 5 bases, and 11 bases had no gene match. This CDR3 has 16 amino acids. The V gene's germline CDR1 is SGHNT and CDR2 YENEEA.

J is TRBJ1-4 and V is TRBV27, with 11 bases lining up with TRBD1. The CDR3 has 14 amino acids. The ends lost 5 bases at V and 8 bases at J; junction bases unmatched: 4. Looked up from germline, CDR1 is MNHEY and CDR2 is SMNVEV (reference sequence). This chain's CDR3 is CASSTRTGGEKLFF. The CDR3 nucleotides read TGTGCCAGCAGTACTCGGACAGGGGGCGAAAAACTGTTTTTT.

This chain links TRBV30 with TRBJ2-7, with TRBD1 matching 8 bases. Looked up from germline, CDR1 is GTSNPN and CDR2 is SVGIG (reference sequence). Germline trimming cut 6 bases from V and 4 bases from J; bases unmatched to any gene: 14. The CDR3 is made up of 15 amino acids. CDR3 residues: CACLPLAGGFYEQYF. In DNA, the CDR3 is TGTGCCTGCCTCCCCTTGGCAGGGGGCTTTTACGAGCAGTACTTC.

The sample holds one count of this clone. This chain joins TRBV9 and TRBJ2-7, with TRBD2 matching 8 bases. With V trimmed by 0 bases and J by 12 bases, 14 bases remained unmatched. Germline CDR1 reads SGDLS; CDR2 reads YYNGEE. The CDR3 runs to 15 residues. This CDR3 reads CASSVGSGRGGPAYF. The CDR3 DNA reads TGTGCCAGCAGCGTAGGATCTGGACGGGGGGGACCTGCGTACTTC.

This clone turned up a few times. V usage is TRBV7-3 and J usage is TRBJ2-6; TRBD1 might be the D (5 bases). Germline V gene sequence: CDR1 SGHTA, CDR2 FQGTGA. With 4 bases removed from V and 4 bases from J, the gap between germline ends came to 11 bases. The CDR3 is made up of 15 amino acids. Here the CDR3 reads CASSSQGKGANVLTF. The CDR3, as DNA: TGTGCCAGCAGCTCGCAGGGAAAAGGGGCCAACGTCCTGACTTTC.

The J gene is TRBJ1-6, the V gene TRBV9; D is uncertain. With 6 bases removed from V and 9 bases from J, the gap between germline ends came to 16 bases. The CDR3 has 14 residues. Per germline, CDR1 SGDLS and CDR2 YYNGEE. This CDR3 reads CASTPQLSGSPLHF. Here the CDR3 DNA reads TGTGCCAGCACCCCGCAGCTCTCGGGTTCACCCCTCCACTTT.

The chain carries TRBV18 and TRBJ2-1, with 10 bases that match TRBD2. CDR1 is KGHSH and CDR2 is LQKENI in the germline V gene. This CDR3 is built from 16 residues. V was pared by 3 bases and J by 4 bases, with 6 bases of the junction left unmatched. Here the CDR3 DNA reads TGTGCCAGCTCACCTTTAGCGGGAGGAGAATACAATGAGCAGTTCTTC. Its protein product is CASSPLAGGEYNEQFF.

The chain carries TRBV6-1 and TRBJ2-7, with 10 positions matching TRBD2. The V gene end was trimmed by 6 bases and the J gene end by 6 bases; junction bases not matched to a gene: 11. Per germline, CDR1 MNHNS and CDR2 SASEGT. The CDR3 is 15 residues long. The DNA for the CDR3 is TGTGCCAGCAGCCCCGGGAGCGGGAGGGTCGCCGAGCAGTACTTC. Protein product: CASSPGSGRVAEQYF.

V gene TRBV12-2 combines with J gene TRBJ2-3; TRBD2 is taken as the D call from the table, unchecked against the DNA. TRBV12-2 is a recognized pseudogene. CDR3 size: 16 residues. Here the CDR3 DNA reads TGTGCAAGTCGCTTAGAGGCGGGGGGGCCCGCAGATACGCAGTATTTT. This codes for CASRLEAGGPADTQYF.

The rearrangement uses TRBV30 and TRBJ2-5, with 7 bases that match TRBD2. Germline V gene data show CDR1 as GTSNPN and CDR2 as SVGIG (reference sequence). The V segment lost 2 bases and the J segment 1 base; nucleotides outside the gene matches: 1. The CDR3 length is 13 residues. The DNA for the CDR3 is TGTGCCTGGAGTTTAGCGGGCCAAGAGACCCAGTACTTC. Its protein is CAWSLAGQETQYF.

CDR3 sequence (DNA): TGTGCCAGCAGTTTGGGGGGGGCGCCCTACGAGCAGTACTTC. The encoded protein is CASSLGGAPYEQYF. This chain uses TRBV28 with TRBJ2-7; possible D gene TRBD2, 7 bases. Trimming took off 3 bases at V and 2 bases at J, with 11 bases between the two ends. This CDR3 has 14 amino acids. Germline V gene sequence: CDR1 MDHEN, CDR2 SYDVKM.

The chain employs TRBV2 and TRBJ1-2, with a weak D call TRBD1 (6 bases). The CDR3 runs to 13 residues. V was cut by 7 bases and J by 8 bases, with 17 bases left in between. Germline values: CDR1 SNHLY, CDR2 FYNNEI. The CDR3 loop reads CASTTDRDSGYTF. The CDR3 coding sequence is TGTGCCAGCACTACGGACAGAGACTCAGGCTACACCTTC. Drawing the rest from reference TRBV2 and TRBJ1-2, the complete variable domain is EPEVTQTPSHQVTQMGQEVILRCVPISNHLYFYWYRQILGQKVEFLVSFYNNEISEKSEIFDDQFSVERPDGSNFTLKIRSTKLEDSAMYFCASTTDRDSGYTFGSGTRLTVV.

This clone was counted only a few times. DNA for the CDR3: TGTGCCAGCAGCTTAAGGGGCAGTAGCACAGATACGCAGTATTTT. As protein: CASSLRGSSTDTQYF. The rearrangement links TRBV7-3 to TRBJ2-3, with a weak D call TRBD1 (5 bases). Trimming took 1 base from V and 0 from J, leaving 8 bases between them. Germline CDR1 SGHTA, CDR2 FQGTGA. This CDR3 region has 15 residues.

The chain recombines TRBV27 with TRBJ2-7; 8 positions agree with TRBD1. This CDR3 has 16 residues. Germline trimming cut 6 bases from V and 3 bases from J; bases unmatched to any gene: 13. Germline V CDR1 and CDR2: MNHEY, SMNVEV (reference sequence). As DNA, the CDR3 is TGTGCCAGCAGCCCACCCTCCTTGACAGGGGACTACGAGCAGTACTTC. Translation gives CASSPPSLTGDYEQYF.

J is TRBJ2-5 and V is TRBV18; D gene ambiguous. CDR1 and CDR2 from the germline V gene are KGHSH and LQKENI. V lost 1 base, J lost 2 bases, and 8 bases lay in between. The CDR3 contains 14 residues. The DNA of the CDR3 is TGTGCCAGCTCACCACAAAGGGCTCAAGAGACCCAGTACTTC. Translated: CASSPQRAQETQYF.

This sequence joins TRBV7-9 and TRBJ2-5; 9 bases are shared with TRBD2. The CDR3 has 16 amino acids. Germline CDR1 reads SEHNR; CDR2 reads FQNEAQ (reference sequence). After removal of 0 bases from V and 1 base from J, the junction contained 3 bases not matched to a gene. The CDR3 sequence: CASSLAGGRAQETQYF. CDR3 bases: TGTGCCAGCAGCTTAGCAGGCGGGAGGGCCCAAGAGACCCAGTACTTC. The complete variable domain, with remaining parts taken from reference TRBV7-9 and TRBJ2-5, reads DTGVSQNPRHKITKRGQNVTFRCDPISEHNRLYWYRQTLGQGPEFLTYFQNEAQLEKSRLLSDRFSAERPKGSFSTLEIQRTEQGDSAMYLCASSLAGGRAQETQYFGPGTRLLVL.